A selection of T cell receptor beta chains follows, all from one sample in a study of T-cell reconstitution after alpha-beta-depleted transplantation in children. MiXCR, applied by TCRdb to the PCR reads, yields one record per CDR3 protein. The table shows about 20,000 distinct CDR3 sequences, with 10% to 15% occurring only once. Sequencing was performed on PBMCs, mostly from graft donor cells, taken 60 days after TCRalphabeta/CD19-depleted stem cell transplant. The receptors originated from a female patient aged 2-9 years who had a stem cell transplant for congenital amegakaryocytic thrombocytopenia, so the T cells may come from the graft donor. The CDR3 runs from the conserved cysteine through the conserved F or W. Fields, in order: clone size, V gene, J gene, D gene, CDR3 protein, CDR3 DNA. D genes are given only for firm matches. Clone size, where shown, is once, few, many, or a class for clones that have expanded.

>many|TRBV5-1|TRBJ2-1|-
CASSFGDGTRNEQFF
TGCGCCAGCAGCTTTGGTGACGGGACCCGGAATGAGCAGTTCTTC
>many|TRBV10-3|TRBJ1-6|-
CAISVDSPYNSPLHF
TGTGCCATCAGTGTGGACAGTCCCTATAATTCACCCCTCCACTTT
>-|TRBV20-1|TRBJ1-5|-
CSARQVWPLNQPQHF
TGCAGTGCCCGGCAGGTTTGGCCGCTGAATCAGCCCCAGCATTTT
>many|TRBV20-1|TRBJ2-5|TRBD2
CSASGREGLETQYF
TGCAGTGCTAGTGGGCGGGAGGGCCTAGAGACCCAGTACTTC
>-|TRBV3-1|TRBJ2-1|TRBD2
CAFCPPGLAGVGGYNEQFF
TGTGCCTTCTGCCCGCCGGGACTAGCGGGAGTTGGTGGCTACAATGAGCAGTTCTTC
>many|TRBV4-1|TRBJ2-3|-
CASSPEGSGTPDTQYF
TGCGCCAGCAGCCCGGAGGGTAGCGGTACTCCAGATACGCAGTATTTT
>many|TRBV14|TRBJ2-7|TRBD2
CASSQVGRGSYEQYF
TGTGCCAGCAGCCAAGTGGGGCGGGGGTCCTACGAGCAGTACTTC
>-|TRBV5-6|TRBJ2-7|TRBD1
CASSPGQGRNEQYF
TGTGCCAGCAGCCCCGGACAGGGAAGAAACGAGCAGTACTTC
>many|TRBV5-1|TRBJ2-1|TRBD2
CASRAGGTYNEQFF
TGCGCCAGCCGAGCGGGAGGGACCTACAATGAGCAGTTCTTC
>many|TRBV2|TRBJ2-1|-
CASEGVREQFF
TGTGCCAGCGAGGGGGTTCGAGAGCAGTTCTTC
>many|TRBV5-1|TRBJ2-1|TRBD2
CASSLVLAGSNNEQFF
TGCGCCAGCAGCTTGGTCCTAGCGGGGTCCAACAATGAGCAGTTCTTC
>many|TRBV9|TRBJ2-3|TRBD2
CASSPAWGEGTDTQYF
TGTGCCAGCAGCCCAGCTTGGGGGGAGGGAACAGATACGCAGTATTTT
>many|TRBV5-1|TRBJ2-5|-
CASSLGPFRETQYF
TGCGCCAGCAGCTTGGGGCCCTTCCGAGAGACCCAGTACTTC
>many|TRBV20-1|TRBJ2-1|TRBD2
CSAAGLAAYNEQFF
TGCAGTGCAGCGGGACTAGCGGCCTACAATGAGCAGTTCTTC
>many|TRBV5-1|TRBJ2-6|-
CASSFSGAGANVLTF
TGCGCCAGCAGCTTCTCAGGGGCTGGGGCCAACGTCCTGACTTTC
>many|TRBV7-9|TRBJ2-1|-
CTSSLSLGLHEQFF
TGTACCAGCAGCTTATCTTTGGGTTTACATGAGCAGTTCTTC
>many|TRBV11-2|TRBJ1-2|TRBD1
CASSSNTGEGGYTF
TGTGCCAGCAGCTCAAACACAGGGGAGGGTGGCTACACCTTC
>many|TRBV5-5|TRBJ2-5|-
CASSQNLVGTQYF
TGTGCCAGCAGCCAAAACCTGGTGGGGACCCAGTACTTC
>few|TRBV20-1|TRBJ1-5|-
CSARVGSLGGKQPQHF
TGCAGTGCTAGAGTAGGTTCCTTAGGGGGGAAGCAGCCCCAGCATTTT
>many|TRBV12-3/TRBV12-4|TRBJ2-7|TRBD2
CASSFSGSSYEQYF
TGTGCCAGCAGTTTTAGCGGGAGCTCCTACGAGCAGTACTTC
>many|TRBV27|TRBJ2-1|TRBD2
CASSLLKPAGGPRQFF
TGTGCCAGCAGTTTATTAAAGCCAGCGGGAGGGCCACGGCAGTTCTTC
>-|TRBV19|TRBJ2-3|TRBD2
CASRGLLSPDTQYF
TGTGCCAGTAGGGGACTATTATCACCCGATACGCAGTATTTT
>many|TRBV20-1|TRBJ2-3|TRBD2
CSARLAGAPRADTQYF
TGCAGTGCAAGACTAGCGGGAGCCCCAAGGGCAGATACGCAGTATTTT
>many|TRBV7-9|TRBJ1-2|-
CASSPGTDPGGYTF
TGTGCCAGCAGCCCGGGGACGGACCCGGGGGGCTACACCTTC
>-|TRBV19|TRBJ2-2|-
CASSISGANTGELFF
TGTGCCAGTAGTATTTCGGGGGCCAACACCGGGGAGCTGTTTTTT
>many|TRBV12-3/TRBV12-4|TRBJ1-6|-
CASSSPHSPLHF
TGTGCCAGCAGTTCTCCCCATTCACCCCTCCACTTT
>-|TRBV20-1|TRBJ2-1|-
CSARDPTAGLGNEQFF
TGCAGTGCTAGAGATCCCACAGCTGGCCTGGGGAATGAGCAGTTCTTC
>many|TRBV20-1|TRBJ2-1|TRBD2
CSARVPSGPQFF
TGCAGTGCTAGAGTGCCTAGCGGGCCGCAGTTCTTC
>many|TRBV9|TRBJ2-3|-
CASSPGLDTQYF
TGTGCCAGCAGCCCGGGACTGGATACGCAGTATTTT
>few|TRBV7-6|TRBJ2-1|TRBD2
CASSLRFSGFYNEQFF
TGTGCCAGCAGCTTAAGGTTTAGCGGGTTTTACAATGAGCAGTTCTTC
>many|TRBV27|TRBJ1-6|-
CASGIRQGNSPLHF
TGTGCCAGCGGTATTCGGCAGGGCAATTCACCCCTCCACTTT
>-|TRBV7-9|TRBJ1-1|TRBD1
CASRDFFRGSVNTEAFF
TGTGCCAGCAGGGATTTCTTCAGGGGGAGCGTGAACACTGAAGCTTTCTTT
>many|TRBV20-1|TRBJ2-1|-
CSARGPNEQFF
TGCAGTGCTAGAGGCCCCAATGAGCAGTTCTTC
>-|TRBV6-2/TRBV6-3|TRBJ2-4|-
CQQLRILDYGSKNIQYF
TGCCAGCAGTTACGGATCCTGGATTATGGAAGCAAAAACATTCAGTACTTC
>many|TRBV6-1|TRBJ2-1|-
CASSNPLAYNEQFF
TGTGCCAGCAGCAACCCACTGGCCTACAATGAGCAGTTCTTC
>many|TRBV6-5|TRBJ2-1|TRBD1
CASRPGTGGYNEQFF
TGTGCCAGCAGACCCGGGACAGGGGGCTACAATGAGCAGTTCTTC
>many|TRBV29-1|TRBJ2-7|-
CSALGADIYEQYF
TGCAGCGCCCTTGGGGCCGACATCTACGAGCAGTACTTC